The TCR beta chain described here comes from a study of blood T cells in healthy people across ages. Study-level information: For every two T cells, template switching captured about one barcoded beta molecule.

Next came a second PCR, run for about 6 to 11 cycles, which used a sample-barcoded 5' primer along with a J-beta primer mix. TCRdb used MiXCR to reprocess the 5' RACE reads, holding one entry per CDR3 protein. The table has some 920,000 distinct CDR3 sequences, roughly half seen once; the top ten hold roughly 23%. Study findings and constraints: The study lacked donor CMV status, which possibly confounded expanded clonotype changes. Estimated diversity, derived from one million T cells, was regarded as an underestimate.

Germline CDR1 DFQATT, CDR2 SNEGSKA (reference sequence). CDR3 length: 15 residues. V lost 5 bases, J lost 8 bases, and 10 bases stayed unmatched. A few counts support this clonotype. What it recognizes is unknown. The TCR originated in a woman aged 55-69 years in good health. V is TRBV20-1 and J is TRBJ2-1; 12 positions agree with TRBD2. The material sequenced was blood. The CDR3 DNA is TGCAGTGCTCTAACTAGCGGGAGGAAAAACGATGAGCAGTTCTTC. It translates to CSALTSGRKNDEQFF.